The rows below give T cell receptor beta chains drawn from one sample of a study of radiotherapy plus CTLA-4 blockade in lung cancer. Some clones are missing from TCRdb's copy, which holds only in-frame ones; the method was immunoSEQ multiplex PCR. The table lists 84,000 or so clones, approximately 80% of them singletons. The sequencing here drew on peripheral blood, taken from a patient treated with radiotherapy plus ipilimumab. The receptors derive from a human donor with non-small cell lung cancer that progressed on radiotherapy plus ipilimumab. The CDR3 runs from the conserved cysteine through the conserved F or W. The order of the fields is clone size, J gene, D gene, V gene, CDR3 protein, CDR3 DNA. The D gene is left open where the match is weak. Part of the rows lack a size; the others show once, few, many or a class for expanded clones.

abundance: NA; j_gene: TRBJ2-7; d_gene: NA; v_gene: TRBV14; CDR3aa: CASSRQLVSEQYF; CDR3nt: TGTGCCAGCAGCCGACAGCTGGTGAGTGAGCAGTACTTC
abundance: NA; j_gene: TRBJ2-7; d_gene: TRBD2; v_gene: TRBV7-6; CDR3aa: CASSPSGYEQYF; CDR3nt: TGTGCCAGCAGCCCTAGCGGCTACGAGCAGTACTTC
abundance: NA; j_gene: TRBJ2-3; d_gene: NA; v_gene: TRBV7-2; CDR3aa: CASSQGGDDTQYF; CDR3nt: TGTGCCAGCAGCCAAGGGGGGGACGATACGCAGTATTTT
abundance: NA; j_gene: TRBJ1-1; d_gene: NA; v_gene: TRBV27; CDR3aa: CASSPTPWRTNTEAFF; CDR3nt: TGTGCCAGCAGCCCTACCCCATGGCGGACTAACACTGAAGCTTTCTTT
abundance: NA; j_gene: TRBJ2-7; d_gene: TRBD1; v_gene: TRBV10-3; CDR3aa: CAISVQDRAFDEQYF; CDR3nt: TGTGCCATCAGTGTCCAGGACAGGGCCTTTGACGAGCAGTACTTC
abundance: NA; j_gene: TRBJ1-6; d_gene: NA; v_gene: TRBV7-2; CDR3aa: CASSLAGMSYNSPLHF; CDR3nt: TGTGCCAGCAGCTTAGCCGGGATGTCCTATAATTCACCCCTCCACTTT
abundance: NA; j_gene: TRBJ2-2; d_gene: NA; v_gene: TRBV7-2; CDR3aa: CASSLDPGFGELFF; CDR3nt: TGTGCCAGCAGCTTAGACCCAGGGTTCGGGGAGCTGTTTTTT
abundance: NA; j_gene: TRBJ2-7; d_gene: TRBD2; v_gene: TRBV4-1; CDR3aa: CASSQTPGLALYEQYF; CDR3nt: TGCGCCAGCAGCCAAACGCCGGGACTAGCGCTCTACGAGCAGTACTTC
abundance: NA; j_gene: TRBJ2-2; d_gene: NA; v_gene: TRBV5-6; CDR3aa: CASSVRGLSGELFF; CDR3nt: TGTGCCAGCAGCGTCCGAGGACTTTCCGGGGAGCTGTTTTTT
abundance: few; j_gene: TRBJ1-2; d_gene: TRBD1; v_gene: TRBV4-3; CDR3aa: CASSQDMRQGGYTF; CDR3nt: TGCGCCAGCAGCCAAGATATGCGACAGGGTGGCTACACCTTC
abundance: NA; j_gene: TRBJ2-6; d_gene: NA; v_gene: TRBV19; CDR3aa: CASSLWGYLLSGANVLTF; CDR3nt: TGTGCCAGTAGTCTGTGGGGCTACCTTCTCTCTGGGGCCAACGTCCTGACTTTC
abundance: NA; j_gene: TRBJ1-2; d_gene: TRBD1; v_gene: TRBV7-2; CDR3aa: CASSLGWSGQPVGGYTF; CDR3nt: TGTGCCAGCAGCTTAGGGTGGTCGGGACAGCCGGTGGGGGGCTACACCTTC
abundance: NA; j_gene: TRBJ1-5; d_gene: NA; v_gene: TRBV4-1; CDR3aa: CASSQSQFQWEEQPQHF; CDR3nt: TGCGCCAGCAGCCAATCCCAGTTTCAGTGGGAGGAACAGCCCCAGCATTTT
abundance: once; j_gene: TRBJ2-3; d_gene: NA; v_gene: TRBV5-4; CDR3aa: CASSASRVADTQYF; CDR3nt: TGTGCCAGCAGCGCATCACGGGTTGCAGATACGCAGTATTTT
abundance: few; j_gene: TRBJ1-2; d_gene: NA; v_gene: TRBV7-2; CDR3aa: CASSPLGTFYGYTF; CDR3nt: TGTGCCAGCAGCCCGCTTGGGACTTTCTATGGCTACACCTTC
abundance: NA; j_gene: TRBJ1-2; d_gene: NA; v_gene: TRBV20-1; CDR3aa: CSARDRGLGTF; CDR3nt: TGCAGTGCTAGAGATCGGGGGCTGGGCACCTTC
abundance: NA; j_gene: TRBJ1-2; d_gene: NA; v_gene: TRBV7-2; CDR3aa: CASSLTGLNYGYTF; CDR3nt: TGTGCCAGCAGCTTAACCGGACTGAACTATGGCTACACCTTC
abundance: NA; j_gene: TRBJ2-2; d_gene: NA; v_gene: TRBV7-9; CDR3aa: CASSRDTGELFF; CDR3nt: TGTGCCAGCAGTAGAGACACCGGGGAGCTGTTTTTT
abundance: once; j_gene: TRBJ1-1; d_gene: NA; v_gene: TRBV6-5; CDR3aa: CASSSTFGGNTEAFF; CDR3nt: TGTGCCAGCAGTTCCACCTTTGGGGGGAACACTGAAGCTTTCTTT
abundance: NA; j_gene: TRBJ1-1; d_gene: NA; v_gene: TRBV27; CDR3aa: CASRPGGGNTEAFF; CDR3nt: TGTGCCAGCAGACCCGGCGGGGGGAACACTGAAGCTTTCTTT
abundance: NA; j_gene: TRBJ1-5; d_gene: NA; v_gene: TRBV7-8; CDR3aa: CASSSRPNGANLGVQPQHF; CDR3nt: TGTGCCAGCAGCTCCCGACCCAACGGGGCCAACCTCGGGGTTCAGCCCCAGCATTTT
abundance: NA; j_gene: TRBJ1-1; d_gene: TRBD1; v_gene: TRBV4-3; CDR3aa: CASSPGQKNTEAFF; CDR3nt: TGCGCCAGCAGCCCGGGACAGAAGAACACTGAAGCTTTCTTT
abundance: NA; j_gene: TRBJ2-5; d_gene: TRBD1; v_gene: TRBV27; CDR3aa: CASSGSGTGAGTQYF; CDR3nt: TGTGCCAGCAGTGGCTCCGGGACAGGGGCGGGGACCCAGTACTTC